This T cell receptor beta chain was obtained from a study of T cells expressing NK-cell markers. Whole-study results and caveats: CD8+ T cells in roughly six donors included dominant NKG2C+ clonotypes at about 1.0-7.5%. There remained a lack of clarity about HCMV specificity of expanded NKG2C+ T cell clones.

TCRdb reprocessed the 5' RACE reads, with one entry per CDR3 protein and no DNA. The sample's table shows 350,000 to 500,000 distinct CDR3 sequences. The CDR3 contains 16 residues. Germline V gene data show CDR1 as SGHNT and CDR2 as YYREEE (reference sequence). With respect to this clonotype: What it binds is not known.

This TCR was sampled from a woman between 18 and 69 years old in good health. Sequenced input: blood T cells: a sorted CD56 or NKG2C T cell subset, CD4+ or CD8+ T cells, or bulk PBMC T cells (not recorded which). This chain joins TRBV5-4 and TRBJ2-3. The CDR3 is CASSLGGSWSTDTQYF.